This TCR beta chain was documented in a study of chemoradiotherapy in HPV16-positive cancers. Study-level findings and limits: For HPV16-positive patients, expanding HPV-responsive T cells associated with longer recurrence-free survival. Candidate HPV-specific clones and E7-related TCR motifs grew in tumor during treatment.

In regard to this clone: The antigen is undetermined.

The repertoire was sequenced with immunoSEQ multiplex PCR; TCRdb's copy has only in-frame clones and lacks some. The sample consists of approximately 32,000 clones, around four fifths of them appearing once. The CDR3 spans 16 residues. V shed 0 bases, J shed 13 bases, and the junction held 11 bases outside the gene matches. Germline V gene lookup returns CDR1 MGHRA and CDR2 YSYEKL. Repeated repertoire sampling spanned the course of chemoradiotherapy. This clonotype was obtained from a human donor with HPV-associated anogenital cancer. The chain links TRBV4-1 to TRBJ2-1; 11 bases are a match to TRBD2. The source was blood, collected from a patient who underwent chemoradiotherapy. The CDR3 DNA is TGCGCCAGCAGCCAAGAGGGGTCCTTAGCGGGGGGGCAACAGTTCTTC. Translation: CASSQEGSLAGGQQFF.